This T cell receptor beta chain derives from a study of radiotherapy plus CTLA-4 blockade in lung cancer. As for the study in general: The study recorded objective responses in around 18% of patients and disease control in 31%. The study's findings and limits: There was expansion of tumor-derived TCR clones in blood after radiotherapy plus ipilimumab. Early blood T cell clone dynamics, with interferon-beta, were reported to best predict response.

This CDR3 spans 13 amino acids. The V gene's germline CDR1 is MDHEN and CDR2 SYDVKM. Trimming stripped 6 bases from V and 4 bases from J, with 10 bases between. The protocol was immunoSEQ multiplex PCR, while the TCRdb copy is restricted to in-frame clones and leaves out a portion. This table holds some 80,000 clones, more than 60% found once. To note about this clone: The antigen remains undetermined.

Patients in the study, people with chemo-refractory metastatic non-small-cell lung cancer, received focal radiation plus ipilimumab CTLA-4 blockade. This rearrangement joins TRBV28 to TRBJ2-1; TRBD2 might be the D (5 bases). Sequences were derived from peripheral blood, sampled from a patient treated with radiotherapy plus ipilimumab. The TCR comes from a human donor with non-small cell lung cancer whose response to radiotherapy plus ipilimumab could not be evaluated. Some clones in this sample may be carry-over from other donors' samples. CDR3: CASSGDSYNEQFF. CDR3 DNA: TGTGCCAGCAGCGGGGATTCTTACAATGAGCAGTTCTTC.